This TCR beta chain was sequenced during a study of tumor-infiltrating lymphocytes in localized non-small cell lung cancer. Study-wide points: Tumors had more T cell infiltration than uninvolved lung, per TCRbeta sequencing and CD3 counts. Different pieces of the same tissue went to different assays, confounding technical variation with intratumor heterogeneity. T-cell fraction did not differ between immunotypes IM1 and IM2.

About this clone: What it binds is unknown.

CDR1 and CDR2 from the germline V gene are SGHVS and FQNEAQ. The CDR3 has 16 residues. Deletions cut 7 bases from V and 0 bases from J, with 18 bases between. The protocol was immunoSEQ multiplex PCR, while the TCRdb copy is restricted to in-frame clones and leaves out a portion. The top ten clones hold about 7.1% of a sample with 6,000 to 7,500 clones, 74% of them seen once. This receptor was taken from a human donor with non-small cell lung cancer. V usage is TRBV7-8 and J usage is TRBJ1-1; D is possibly TRBD1 (6 bases). Input material: uninvolved lung tissue not adjacent to the tumor. CDR3 DNA: TGTGCCAGCATTCCTCAACCGGGACACCTGAACACTGAAGCTTTCTTT. This encodes CASIPQPGHLNTEAFF.